This TCR beta chain emerged from a study of radiation and T cells in renal cell carcinoma. Clones were read by immunoSEQ multiplex PCR, and TCRdb kept only the in-frame ones, dropping some. Among around 180,000 clones listed, about 88% were seen once. Noted time point: blood 4 weeks post-SBRT, at nephrectomy. Treatment denoted: 15 Gy SBRT to primary tumor, nephrectomy 4 weeks later. Germline values: CDR1 LGHNA, CDR2 YSLEER. The length of the CDR3 is 16 residues. Trimming stripped 4 bases from V and 4 bases from J, with 19 bases between. The sequences come from blood, collected from a patient whose treatment included radiotherapy and nephrectomy. The clonotype comes from a woman aged 45-65 years with renal cell carcinoma. The V call is TRBV4-3, the J call TRBJ1-2; D call uncertain. The CDR3 nucleotides read TGCGCCAGCAGCCGCCTCACAGCGGGTTATAGCTATGGCTACACCTTC. Encoded protein: CASSRLTAGYSYGYTF.